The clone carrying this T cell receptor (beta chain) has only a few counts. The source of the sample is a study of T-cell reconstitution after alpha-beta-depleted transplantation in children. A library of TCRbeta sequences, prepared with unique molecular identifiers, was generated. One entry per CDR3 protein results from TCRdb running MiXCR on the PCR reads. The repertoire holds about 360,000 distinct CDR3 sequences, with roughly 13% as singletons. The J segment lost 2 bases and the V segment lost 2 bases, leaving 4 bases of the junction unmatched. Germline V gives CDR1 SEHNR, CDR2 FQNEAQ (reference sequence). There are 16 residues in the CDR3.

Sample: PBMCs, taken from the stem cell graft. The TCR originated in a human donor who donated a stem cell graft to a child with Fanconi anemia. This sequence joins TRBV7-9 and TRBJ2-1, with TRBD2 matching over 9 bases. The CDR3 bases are TGTGCCAGCAGCTTAAGGGCGGGGGGGGCCTACAATGAGCAGTTCTTC. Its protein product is CASSLRAGGAYNEQFF.